This T cell receptor beta chain was sequenced during a study of T cell repertoires in cytomegalovirus infection. Study-level points and caveats: Clonotypes of TCR beta that were HLA-C-restricted and CMV-specific dominated the ex vivo response.

The length of the CDR3 is 13 residues. The germline gives CDR1 SGHTA, CDR2 FQGNSA. Trimming cost V 3 bases and J 3 bases, with 9 bases left between them. This clonotype was recorded at least ten times. What it binds is unknown. Via MiXCR, TCRdb re-called the reads, giving one row per CDR3 protein. Of fewer than 300,000 distinct CDR3 sequences listed, under 30% were seen once; the top ten hold around 14%. Sequences were obtained from PBMCs. This receptor was taken from a human donor in good health (CMV status not recorded). Some clones in this sample may be carry-over from other donors' samples. V is TRBV7-2 and J is TRBJ2-7; D is uncertain. In nucleotides, the CDR3 is TGTGCCAGCAGCTTGGCGACACGCTACGAGCAGTACTTC. It codes for CASSLATRYEQYF.